The following is a T cell receptor beta chain sequence with its context. Its antigen has not been determined. The input lacks base qualities; no much larger clone sits a single base away. The cohort comprised fewer than 750 healthy bone marrow donors. At the time of sampling, all cohort members were nominally healthy, though unrecorded immune exposures were likely present. The donor tested CMV seropositive, placing the donor among the 290 or so seropositive members of the cohort. Every donor gave a peripheral blood sample, and the peripheral blood mononuclear cells from that sample were used for TCR beta sequencing. Genomic DNA was extracted from the blood cell samples with the Qiagen DNeasy Blood Extraction Kit. The sample belongs to a study of cytomegalovirus exposure and HLA in healthy donors (TCRdb year 2017). Turning to the overall study: According to an earlier analysis of 587 of the donors, 150 million to 200 million T cells yielded roughly 110 million unique TCR beta sequences and 276 Gb of sequence data. Around 320 gigabases of sequencing data and approximately 80 million unique TCR sequences were included in an early release covering roughly 600 HLA-typed donors. Of the roughly 400 genotyped donors, about 80% fell in the genetic ancestry cluster associated with self-reported Caucasian donors. The study aimed to test whether cataloging public T cell receptors could reveal signatures of past pathogen exposure. The study used immunosequencing to profile the T cell repertoires of approximately 650 subjects and linked those repertoires to cytomegalovirus serostatus. Along with the approximately 700-subject first cohort, a separate validation cohort of some 130 different subjects was used. To predict cytomegalovirus infection status, the study brought together high-throughput TCR immunosequencing, statistical association of individual TCRs with disease status, and machine learning. A later analysis re-examined previously published TCR beta repertoires from 500 to 700 donors and added high-resolution HLA genotyping to investigate patterns of TCR occurrence. In the later analysis, no new phenotypic data were used to find candidate immune exposures; instead, reliance was placed on TCR beta sequences and their occurrence across donors. An earlier analysis of several hundred of the donors applied high-throughput TCR beta sequencing to assess whether each TCR beta V gene segment acted as functional or pseudogenic. Alongside the repertoire data, information on donor age, sex, ethnicity and CMV serostatus was compiled. Genome-wide SNP genotypes for about 65% of the 666 donors were used in a later genetic analysis, which treated that subset as a discovery cohort. Every discovery cohort repertoire had been produced on one sequencing platform. Both class I and class II loci were covered by HLA typing, at four-digit resolution. The number of typed donors differed by locus: about 620-640 for A, B, C, DRB1 and DQB1; 500 to 550 for DQA1; around 610 for DPA1; and around 490 for DPB1. Roughly five DR-DQ haplotypes were handled as single units for association and clustering because linkage in the cohort was strong. Among about 400 genotyped donors of the cohort, an average of approximately 200,000 unique TCR beta nucleotide sequences was sequenced per donor, of which about 19% were non-productive.

Receptor libraries were prepared by the immunoSEQ multiplex PCR assay. For the multiplex PCR, a mixture combining 60 forward primers for TCR Vbeta segments and 13 reverse primers for TCR Jbeta segments was used. The CDR3 region of rearranged TCR beta genes was amplified from genomic DNA with a multiplex PCR assay. The amplified TCR beta libraries were sequenced on the Illumina HiSeq System as 87-base-pair reads. In the authors' own workflow: A later analysis tallied 75 million to 95 million unique TCR beta chains across the 666 repertoires, and around 12 million of those chains were shared by two or more donors. Raw reads were error-corrected and collapsed into unique sequences by a nearest-neighbor algorithm in which closely related sequences were merged to remove PCR and sequencing errors. V, D and J gene segments were assigned by aligning CDR3 sequences to IMGT reference sequences. For a sequence to be retained, a match of at least six nucleotides to both a V gene segment and a J gene segment was required. A rearrangement counted as productive if the CDR3 had no stop codons and remained in frame with V and J, and every other rearrangement counted as non-productive. CDR3 was defined according to IMGT convention as the region running from the second conserved V-encoded cysteine to the conserved J-encoded phenylalanine. Sequences without an unambiguous match to a single V gene segment were excluded from the earlier analysis of 450 to 750 of the donors. An earlier analysis of 587 of the donors called V segments functional above 56.7% productive rearrangements and segregating when the between-donor standard deviation exceeded 5%. A statistical classification framework was built for diagnosing cytomegalovirus status from the catalog of TCR beta chain sequences. In a later analysis, TCR nucleotide sequences were compared against IMGT/GENE-DB human TR gene sequences so that V and J genes could be assigned. In a later analysis, CDR3 sequences and most-parsimonious VDJ recombination scenarios were assigned using the TCRdist pipeline. A later analysis defined each TCR beta chain by its CDR3 amino acid sequence plus V-gene family, and excluded reads lacking a unique V-gene family. As a way to deal with suspected cross-contamination and a sequencing artifact, a later analysis dropped nearly 600 nucleotide sequences that were highly shared and had low generation probability. For each public chain, a later analysis derived a clonal expansion index from normalized ranks of inferred template counts within each repertoire. In a later analysis, generation probabilities were computed with a VDJ recombination model fitted to out-of-frame rearrangements, and the resulting probabilities were checked against IGoR. Hypergeometric tests were used in a later analysis to score TCR-TCR, TCR-HLA and TCR-CMV co-occurrence, with a repertoire-size bias correction applied to the TCR pairs. False discovery rates were estimated in a later analysis by permuting HLA or CMV assignments 20 times. A later analysis grouped co-occurring TCRs with DBSCAN, adding TCRdist sequence similarity when clustering within HLA-allele-positive subsets. Repertoires with fewer than 30,000 or more than 120,000 public chains, plus five repertoires with anomalous nucleotide sharing, were excluded from co-occurrence clustering. The table comes from immuneACCESS by way of TCRdb, which keeps in-frame sequences with V and J called. Part of the clones is missing from these tables; in studies checked, under half for an unresolved V gene and the rest for unknown reasons. The V and J calls and the clone size are those of that table, but D and trimming were determined from the DNA. For this sample there are approximately 220,000 clones; 82% appear just once. The ten largest make up 6% of the sample.

What the study reported, not specific to this receptor: The earlier analysis of a few hundred of the donors excluded approximately 15 rarely observed V segments, including chromosome 9 orphons, because counts were too low. Linkage disequilibrium might explain the correlated functional status among segregating V segments, but an unknown experimental factor could not be excluded. In this cohort, only TCR beta chains were sequenced, and detectable features were limited by the absence of alpha or paired-chain data. Sequencing depth was assumed to be roughly uniform across donors in the presence/absence analyses, though that assumption may not hold. According to a later analysis, parvovirus B19, influenza, CMV and Epstein-Barr virus appeared linked to several top co-occurrence clusters. A further reported finding was that TCR beta sequences accurately predicted the HLA-A and HLA-B alleles for most subjects in the first cohort. The study listed 150 to 200 TCR beta chains as associated with cytomegalovirus. A later genetic analysis associated a missense DCLRE1C variant with V-gene and J-gene trimming of TCR beta chains, and an independent cohort replicated the association. Specific HLA alleles were associated with over 15,000 TCR beta sequences at a false discovery rate of 0.05 in a later analysis. Compared with the approximately 710-donor mean, donors in an Asian-associated ancestry cluster had fewer N-insertions in productive TCRs, according to a later genetic analysis. Three of the identified cytomegalovirus-associated TCR beta chains were confirmed in vitro to be specific for cytomegalovirus antigens. Because HLA typing was unavailable for some donors at each locus, only the typed subset was used in association tests. Most TCR sequences were seen in very few donors, while some public TCRs were found in many individuals. The classifier was reported to diagnose cytomegalovirus status with high specificity and sensitivity in both the original cohort and the validation cohort. Most CMV-associated TCR beta chains appeared to be HLA-restricted in a later analysis, and the HLA associations seemed to be driven largely by CMV exposure. Because the 87-base-pair reads could not distinguish some IMGT-functional V segments, including TRBV6-2 and TRBV6-3, those segments were excluded. When HLA alleles, especially DR and DQ, strongly co-occurred, TCR associations were difficult to assign to individual alleles. In a later analysis, HLA-associated TCR beta chains were found to be more clonally expanded and to have lower generation probabilities than equally common non-associated chains. The authors suggested that the approach could potentially be extended to other disease states and immunological phenotypes. A cluster of highly shared sequence variants was judged likely to represent a technical artifact of the sequencing pipeline. According to a later analysis, TCR association rates differed among HLA loci, with DRB1 alleles showing the most associated TCRs and HLA-C alleles showing the fewest. CMV serostatus was the only immune exposure information available for the cohort. Broadly in line with IMGT annotations, most TCR beta V segments showed up in productive rearrangements about 90% or about 30% of the time in an earlier analysis of 450 to 750 of the donors.

CDR1 and CDR2, per the germline V gene, are SGHTA and FQGTGA. Taken from cysteine to phenylalanine, the CDR3 has 13 residues. The CDR3 DNA has 39 bases and is translated from base 1. V drops 5 bases and J drops 5 bases, leaving 9 bases in between. The V gene is TRBV7-3 and the J gene is TRBJ2-2; no D gene can be assigned with confidence. This TCR came from a man in his forties in good health and CMV-seropositive. Sequenced material: PBMCs. The CDR3 loop reads CASSGGLTGELFF. The DNA reads as follows: TGTGCCAGCAGCGGCGGCCTGACCGGGGAGCTGTTTTTT.